What follows are 14 T cell receptor beta chains derived from one specimen sequenced in a study of blood T cell repertoires in COVID-19. TCRdb keeps only in-frame clones here, not all; method: immunoSEQ multiplex PCR. This table holds about 98,000 clones, over 70% found once. The material sequenced was peripheral blood. Every receptor here comes from a man in his sixties with acute or convalescent COVID-19.

The chain links TRBV7-2 to TRBJ2-5, with D maybe TRBD1 (6 bases). The CDR3 runs 14 residues. Trimming removed 1 base at V and 5 bases at J, with 11 bases between. Germline loops: CDR1 SGHTA, CDR2 FQGNSA. Here the CDR3 reads CASSLGSRGETQYF. The CDR3 bases are TGTGCCAGCAGCTTAGGGTCTAGGGGGGAGACCCAGTACTTC.

The chain recombines TRBV6-1 with TRBJ1-5, with 7 nucleotides matching TRBD1. J gave up 0 bases and V 5 bases, and 4 bases lay outside the gene matches. The CDR3 runs 15 residues. Per germline, CDR1 MNHNS and CDR2 SASEGT. The CDR3 is CASSLGTVSNQPQHF. DNA for the CDR3: TGTGCCAGCAGTCTTGGGACAGTTAGCAATCAGCCCCAGCATTTT.

This chain joins TRBV5-1 and TRBJ1-6, with a tentative D call TRBD1 (5 bases). The CDR3 sequence is 14 residues long. Trimming removed 0 bases at V and 7 bases at J, with 8 bases between. From germline, CDR1 is SGHRS and CDR2 YFSETQ. CDR3 loop: CASSLGAGNSPLHF. The CDR3 DNA reads TGCGCCAGCAGCTTGGGTGCAGGGAATTCACCCCTCCACTTT.

The V and J genes are TRBV10-2 and TRBJ1-1; possible D gene TRBD1, 5 bases. The V end lost 2 bases, the J end lost 3 bases, and 16 bases lay between the germline ends. The CDR3 loop spans 16 amino acids. Germline assignment: CDR1 WSHSY and CDR2 SAAADI. The CDR3 bases are TGCGCCAGCAGTGAGATCGGATGGGGGGGTTACACTGAAGCTTTCTTT. It is translated as CASSEIGWGGYTEAFF.

The V gene is TRBV5-6, the J gene TRBJ2-2; the D gene is possibly TRBD1 (6 bases). Trimming shortened V by 0 bases and J by 5 bases, and 17 bases separated the two germline ends. The CDR3 is 17 residues long. Germline V gives CDR1 SGHDT, CDR2 YYEEEE. The CDR3 DNA reads as TGTGCCAGCAGCTTGGCCGGGGTGGGGGCGCGAACCGGGGAGCTGTTTTTT. This gives the protein CASSLAGVGARTGELFF.

This sequence joins TRBV19 and TRBJ1-3; D is ambiguous. Trimming took 5 bases from V and 4 from J, leaving 12 bases between them. The CDR3 has 14 residues. The germline V gene has CDR1 LNHDA and CDR2 SQIVND (reference sequence). The CDR3 DNA sequence: TGTGCCAGTAGTTTTACATATTCAGGAAACACCATATATTTT. It yields the protein CASSFTYSGNTIYF.

The CDR3: CASRPTGQETQYF. In DNA form, the CDR3 reads TGTGCCAGCAGACCGACAGGTCAAGAGACCCAGTACTTC. This chain uses TRBV28 with TRBJ2-5, with D maybe TRBD1 (6 bases). The CDR3 is 13 amino acids. Trimming took 6 bases from V and 2 from J, leaving 10 bases between them. The germline gives CDR1 MDHEN, CDR2 SYDVKM.

In its sample, this clone was seen once. CDR3 in amino acids: CARQGTGGSPLHF. The CDR3 nucleotides are TGTGCCCGTCAAGGGACAGGGGGTTCACCCCTCCACTTT. The chain recombines TRBV30 with TRBJ1-6, with TRBD1 matching over 11 bases. The CDR3 totals 13 residues. J lost 9 bases, V lost 8 bases, and 6 bases had no gene match. In germline, CDR1 is GTSNPN, CDR2 SVGIG (reference sequence).

V gene TRBV15 combines with J gene TRBJ1-2; TRBD1 agrees at 7 bases. The trim removed 4 bases at V and 4 bases at J, leaving 12 bases unmatched. Germline assignment: CDR1 LNHNV and CDR2 YYDKDF (reference sequence). The CDR3 consists of 16 residues. In DNA, the CDR3 is TGTGCCACCAGCAAGTTCGGACAGGAGACTATCTATGGCTACACCTTC. This translates into CATSKFGQETIYGYTF.

This clone was seen a single time. The chain employs TRBV9 and TRBJ1-1; D might be TRBD1 (6 bases). The CDR3 length is 15 residues. V dropped 0 bases and J dropped 1 base, with 10 bases sitting between them. Germline loops: CDR1 SGDLS, CDR2 YYNGEE. CDR3 coding DNA: TGTGCCAGCAGCGTAGATTGGGGGCAGAACACTGAAGCTTTCTTT. Protein: CASSVDWGQNTEAFF.

The rearrangement links TRBV5-1 to TRBJ1-1; 7 nucleotides agree with TRBD1. Per the germline V gene, CDR1 is SGHRS and CDR2 is YFSETQ. Germline trimming cut 4 bases from V and 5 bases from J; bases unmatched to any gene: 11. The CDR3 totals 15 residues. CDR3 loop: CASSPQTGKGTEAFF. The DNA of the CDR3 is TGCGCCAGCAGCCCCCAGACAGGGAAGGGAACTGAAGCTTTCTTT.

This clone was observed a handful of times. The chain carries TRBV24-1 and TRBJ2-5; 9 bases agree with TRBD1. From germline, CDR1 is KGHDR and CDR2 SFDVKD. CDR3 length: 15 residues. Unmatched junction bases numbered 2, after V lost 1 base and J lost 3 bases. The CDR3 protein is CATSDLRDREETQYF. The DNA of the CDR3 is TGTGCCACCAGTGATTTAAGGGACAGGGAAGAGACCCAGTACTTC.

This chain connects TRBV7-2 to TRBJ1-2; 7 bases map to TRBD1. Unmatched junction bases numbered 7, after V lost 4 bases and J lost 5 bases. CDR1 is SGHTA, CDR2 FQGNSA, per germline. The CDR3 has 14 residues. The CDR3 bases are TGTGCCAGCAGCTCCAGGGGGACGGGGTATGGCTACACCTTC. This gives the protein CASSSRGTGYGYTF.

V is TRBV10-1 and J is TRBJ2-1; 9 nucleotides agree with TRBD2. The CDR3 loop spans 13 amino acids. Germline CDR1 WNHNN, CDR2 SYGVQD (reference sequence). V was clipped by 11 bases and J by 10 bases; unmatched bases: 12. The CDR3, as DNA: TGCGCCTCCAGGGGAGCGGGGGGCAGGGAGCAGTTCTTC. Its protein product is CASRGAGGREQFF.